This record covers a single T cell receptor (beta chain). The table came from immunoSEQ multiplex PCR; TCRdb's copy has only in-frame clones and leaves some out. The table has approximately 1.9 million clones, roughly 95% seen once. CD45RO negativity and positive selection for CCR7 defined naive CD8 cells, a population that excluded terminally differentiated effector memory CD45RA+ cells. These data are taken from a study of shared clonotypes between healthy human individuals. Trimming pared 8 bases from V and 0 bases from J, leaving 14 bases between. Germline V lookup: CDR1 LNHDA, CDR2 SQIVND (reference sequence). The CDR3 extends over 15 amino acids.

The receptor's source is a man younger than 35 in good health. Some clones in this sample may be carry-over from other donors' samples. The chain employs TRBV19 and TRBJ1-5; D unclear. Sequencing used naive CD8+ T cells from PBMCs. CDR3 amino acids: CASFESPHSNQPQHF. The CDR3 region has the DNA TGTGCCAGTTTCGAATCACCTCATAGCAATCAGCCCCAGCATTTT.